The rows below give T cell receptor beta chains drawn from one sample of a study of blood T cell repertoires in COVID-19. Sequencing used immunoSEQ multiplex PCR; TCRdb keeps in-frame clones, though not all of them. Of about 70,000 clones in the sample, more than 90% were seen once. The sequenced sample was peripheral blood. The receptor set was obtained from a human donor in a cohort sampled during active COVID-19. Both conserved end residues are trimmed from each CDR3. Clone sizes are given selectively: once, few, many, or a class where the clone is expanded.

J gene	V gene	clone size	CDR3 protein
TRBJ2-5	TRBV7-6	-	ASSRTGEQETQY
TRBJ1-1	TRBV4-3	-	ASSQYHPGGEDYEAF
TRBJ1-5	TRBV12-3/TRBV12-4	-	ASSFQGNQPQH
TRBJ2-5	TRBV5-4	-	ASSSGLAGVLETQY
TRBJ2-3	TRBV10-3	-	AIRIAITDTQY
TRBJ2-1	TRBV14	-	ASRTSSYNEQF
TRBJ2-7	TRBV6-5	-	ASSYSRSYEQY
TRBJ1-4	TRBV6-2/TRBV6-3	-	ASSHEASGEKLF
TRBJ1-3	TRBV5-1	-	ASSLGSSGGNTIY
TRBJ1-2	TRBV4-3	-	ASSQVDRVYGYT
TRBJ1-2	TRBV6-1	few	ASSESPGIYGYT
TRBJ2-1	TRBV11-2	-	ALGPPSEQF
TRBJ2-7	TRBV4-1	-	ASSQAQSSYEQY
TRBJ2-7	TRBV18	-	ASSRDRSSYEQY
TRBJ2-7	TRBV29-1	-	SVEDRSGTRSTYEQY
TRBJ1-5	TRBV4-3	-	ASSQGAGSDQPQH
TRBJ2-6	TRBV18	-	ASSPPGQALSGANVLT
TRBJ2-2	TRBV2	-	ASIGELVSTGELF
TRBJ2-3	TRBV2	-	ASSRLVAGDTQY
TRBJ2-1	TRBV28	-	ATGLGHSYNEQF
TRBJ2-7	TRBV28	once	ASSLWRTTHYEQY
TRBJ1-1	TRBV10-3	once	AISSSSGTGSEAF
TRBJ2-5	TRBV7-2	-	ASSPTGGAVRKETQY
TRBJ1-3	TRBV7-8	-	ASSFTGDTIY
TRBJ1-2	TRBV27	-	ASSSTGAGYT
TRBJ1-5	TRBV24-1	few	ATPNGSGRDNQPQH
TRBJ2-3	TRBV9	-	ASSVDPDTDTQY
TRBJ1-5	TRBV5-1	-	ASSKGGDEQPQH
TRBJ1-5	TRBV10-3	-	AISESGGGQPQH
TRBJ2-3	TRBV5-1	-	ASMSSGISDTQY
TRBJ1-5	TRBV7-2	-	ASSLKGGFNQPQH
TRBJ2-1	TRBV20-1	-	SAFSGRSF
TRBJ2-3	TRBV4-3	-	ASSQDPGGPVDTQY
TRBJ2-1	TRBV20-1	-	SAGTSNEQF
TRBJ2-2	TRBV9	-	ASSGQQGSNTGELF
TRBJ1-4	TRBV19	-	ASSEGQASSEKLF
TRBJ2-2	TRBV7-2	once	ASTFGGRSGELF
TRBJ2-1	TRBV9	-	ASSVGQGSYNEQF
TRBJ2-3	TRBV7-7	-	ASSSGLAGGDTQY
TRBJ2-5	TRBV24-1	-	ATSDPTPGAQETQY
TRBJ1-2	TRBV6-6	few	ASSPSDRAYGYT
TRBJ2-7	TRBV7-9	-	ASSPQTGDPYEQY
TRBJ2-5	TRBV5-1	-	ASSFSGKNLETQY
TRBJ2-1	TRBV7-3	-	ASSAQLAGAFGEQF
TRBJ2-7	TRBV6-2/TRBV6-3	-	ASSNLLGGWLAYEQY
TRBJ1-3	TRBV5-4	-	ASSLELSGGPGNTIY
TRBJ1-2	TRBV5-4	-	ASSPDRAGYT
TRBJ2-3	TRBV7-9	-	ASTESLAPDTQY
TRBJ1-5	TRBV5-1	-	ASSLDSRSNQPQH
TRBJ2-2	TRBV5-4	-	ASTEGLGARELF
TRBJ1-3	TRBV18	-	ASSPTTGNGNTIY
TRBJ2-7	TRBV6-5	-	ASIRQGGRNYEQY
TRBJ1-1	TRBV7-2	-	ASSLNRNRNTEAF
TRBJ1-3	TRBV2	-	ASTGTGGRGNTIY
TRBJ1-5	TRBV6-6	-	ASSYPTEPQH
TRBJ2-1	TRBV7-9	-	ASSWSGSIVEQF
TRBJ2-2	TRBV30	-	AWRQVGRPVGELF
TRBJ1-1	TRBV29-1	-	SVVRGGTAVSF
TRBJ1-4	TRBV6-4	-	ASSDSDRRAATNEKLF